Below are 7 T cell receptor beta chains sequenced from a single sample in a study of immune heterogeneity within non-small cell lung tumors. Per sample, roughly 570 ng of bulk tumor genomic DNA was the template used. The authors collected several far-apart biopsies from each primary tumor during surgery. The study cohort was described as untreated, and its members had newly diagnosed non-small cell lung cancer. They went on to have curative surgery. It was a multiplex PCR that amplified TCR beta CDR3, with 32 V and 13 J primers. TCRdb used MiXCR to reprocess the multiplex PCR reads, holding one entry per CDR3 protein. This sample has more than 9,500 distinct CDR3 sequences; 31% occur once, and the top ten carry around 10%. Specimen: lung tumor tissue. Receptors originate from a man aged 55 to 69 with non-small cell lung cancer.

The table lists this clonotype with many counts. The J gene is TRBJ2-6, the V gene TRBV19; D possibly corresponds to TRBD1 (7 bases). This CDR3 contains 17 residues. Trimming took 7 bases from V and 1 from J, leaving 17 bases between them. CDR1 and CDR2 (germline): LNHDA, SQIVND (reference sequence). CDR3 sequence: CASTAGQHTSGANVLTF. For the CDR3, the DNA is TGTGCCAGTACGGCGGGACAGCACACTTCTGGGGCCAACGTCCTGACTTTC.

This clonotype is medium-sized. This sequence joins TRBV11-3 and TRBJ2-3; TRBD2 aligns across 10 bases. There are 15 residues in the CDR3. V lost 5 bases to trimming and J lost 4 bases; unmatched junction nucleotides: 6. CDR1 is SGHNT, CDR2 YENEEA, per germline. CDR3 region: CASSPGAGGADTQYF. Written as DNA, the CDR3 is TGTGCCAGCAGCCCTGGAGCGGGAGGGGCAGATACGCAGTATTTT. Based on the CDR3 plus reference TRBV11-3 and TRBJ2-3, the full variable domain is EAGVVQSPRYKIIEKKQPVAFWCNPISGHNTLYWYLQNLGQGPELLIRYENEEAVDDSQLPKDRFSAERLKGVDSTLKIQPAELGDSAVYLCASSPGAGGADTQYFGPGTRLTVL.

This clonotype is medium-sized by share. The rearrangement links TRBV6-4 to TRBJ2-3, with unresolved D. Germline V CDR1 and CDR2: MRHNA, SNTAGT. V shed 6 bases and J shed 0 bases, with 10 bases lying between them. CDR3 length equals 14 residues. Here the CDR3 DNA reads TGTGCCAGCAGACAGAATCCTAGCACAGATACGCAGTATTTT. This codes for CASRQNPSTDTQYF.

Note on this clonotype: Just one base apart from a much larger clone, this may be a read error. The gene calls are TRBV28 and TRBJ1-5; no firm D call. The germline CDR1 and CDR2 sequences are MDHEN and SYDVKM. The CDR3 runs to 13 residues. V was shortened by 7 bases and J by 7 bases, with 14 bases between the two germline ends. The CDR3 protein is CASNTKRAQPQHF. CDR3 coding DNA: TGTGCCAGCAACACTAAAAGAGCCCAGCCCCAGCATTTT.

This clonotype has a count of ten or more. This chain connects TRBV29-1 to TRBJ2-2; D is unclear. The V end was cut by 5 bases, the J end by 5 bases, with 9 bases between. Germline values: CDR1 SQVTM, CDR2 ANQGSEA. The CDR3 covers 12 residues. CDR3 sequence reads: CSVLPGTGELFF. The CDR3, as DNA: TGCAGCGTTTTGCCCGGGACCGGGGAGCTGTTTTTT.

This clonotype was seen repeatedly, ten times or more. J is TRBJ2-1 and V is TRBV10-3; D is ambiguous. The V and J ends lost 5 bases and 7 bases respectively, with 9 bases between them. The germline CDR1 and CDR2 sequences are ENHRY and SYGVKD. The CDR3 has 12 residues. The chain's CDR3 is CAISLGDNEQFF. The CDR3 DNA reads TGTGCCATCAGTCTTGGGGATAATGAGCAGTTCTTC.

The chain couples TRBV12-3 or TRBV12-4 to TRBJ2-2; possible D gene TRBD2, 5 bases. The ends were cut back, 3 bases at V and 4 bases at J, with 6 bases in the middle. The CDR3 loop spans 13 amino acids. CDR3 sequence: CASSFTSTGELFF. Here the CDR3 DNA reads TGTGCCAGCAGTTTTACTAGCACCGGGGAGCTGTTTTTT.